These T cell receptor beta chains were read from a single sample in a study of blood T cells in healthy people across ages. TCRdb re-called the 5' RACE reads with MiXCR, one entry per CDR3 protein. Of 700,000 to 850,000 distinct CDR3 sequences listed, less than 70% are singletons. The sample taken for sequencing was blood. The receptor source for this set is an elderly man in good health. CDR3s include the opening cysteine and the closing phenylalanine or tryptophan. Fields, in order: D gene, J gene, V gene, clone size, CDR3 DNA, CDR3 protein. D genes are given only for firm matches. Clone size is not always given. Where it is, it says once, few, many or a class for expanded clones.

d_gene: TRBD2
j_gene: TRBJ2-1
v_gene: TRBV6-2/TRBV6-3
abundance: -
CDR3nt: TGTGCCAGCAGTTACTCTCCATTAATGGCGGGAGTTATTGAGCAGTTCTTC
CDR3aa: CASSYSPLMAGVIEQFF

d_gene: -
j_gene: TRBJ2-1
v_gene: TRBV29-1
abundance: -
CDR3nt: TGCAGCGTTTTGAAGCCATCATGGGAGCAGTTCTTC
CDR3aa: CSVLKPSWEQFF

d_gene: -
j_gene: TRBJ2-7
v_gene: TRBV7-2
abundance: -
CDR3nt: TGTGCCTCTACCGGACCCGGGCGCGACCCCTACGAGCAGTACTTC
CDR3aa: CASTGPGRDPYEQYF

d_gene: TRBD2
j_gene: TRBJ2-1
v_gene: TRBV10-3
abundance: -
CDR3nt: TGTGCCATCAGTGATTCTGGGACTAGCGCGCAGTTCTTC
CDR3aa: CAISDSGTSAQFF

d_gene: -
j_gene: TRBJ2-3
v_gene: TRBV7-2
abundance: -
CDR3nt: TGTGCCAGCAGCTTAGTTGGAGCAGGCACAGATACGCAGTATTTT
CDR3aa: CASSLVGAGTDTQYF

d_gene: -
j_gene: TRBJ2-3
v_gene: TRBV9
abundance: -
CDR3nt: TGTGCCAGCAGCGTAGGGGAGGATACGCAGTATTTT
CDR3aa: CASSVGEDTQYF

d_gene: -
j_gene: TRBJ2-7
v_gene: TRBV14
abundance: -
CDR3nt: TGTGCCAGCAGCCAAACACCCCCGTACGAGCAGTACTTC
CDR3aa: CASSQTPPYEQYF

d_gene: TRBD2
j_gene: TRBJ2-7
v_gene: TRBV4-1
abundance: once
CDR3nt: TGCGCCAGCAGCTTCGCTCCGGGACTAGCGGGAGTTTCGTACGAGCAGTACTTC
CDR3aa: CASSFAPGLAGVSYEQYF

d_gene: -
j_gene: TRBJ2-7
v_gene: TRBV9
abundance: -
CDR3nt: TGTGCCAGCAGCCCGGTCGGGGGCCTCGAGCAGTACTTC
CDR3aa: CASSPVGGLEQYF

d_gene: TRBD2
j_gene: TRBJ2-4
v_gene: TRBV20-1
abundance: -
CDR3nt: TGCAGTGGGGGCGGGGGGCCGAACATTCAGTACTTC
CDR3aa: CSGGGGPNIQYF

d_gene: -
j_gene: TRBJ2-3
v_gene: TRBV5-1
abundance: -
CDR3nt: TGCGCCAGCAGCTACAGCGCAGGGAGGACAGATACGCAGTATTTT
CDR3aa: CASSYSAGRTDTQYF

d_gene: -
j_gene: TRBJ2-5
v_gene: TRBV25-1
abundance: -
CDR3nt: TGTGCCAGCAGTGAGTCCCATGTTCGCGAGACCCAGTACTTC
CDR3aa: CASSESHVRETQYF

d_gene: -
j_gene: TRBJ2-7
v_gene: TRBV20-1
abundance: -
CDR3nt: TGCAGTGCTAGTTTGGATACCTACGAGCAGTACTTC
CDR3aa: CSASLDTYEQYF

d_gene: -
j_gene: TRBJ2-4
v_gene: TRBV29-1
abundance: few
CDR3nt: TGCAGCGTTGAATTCGACAGGCGAGTTACCAAAAACATTCAGTACTTC
CDR3aa: CSVEFDRRVTKNIQYF

d_gene: -
j_gene: TRBJ2-3
v_gene: TRBV29-1
abundance: -
CDR3nt: TGCAGCGTTGAACACCTATTCACAGATACGCAGTATTTT
CDR3aa: CSVEHLFTDTQYF

d_gene: -
j_gene: TRBJ1-1
v_gene: TRBV2
abundance: -
CDR3nt: TGTGCCAGCAGTGAGCGGGGTATGAACACTGAAGCTTTCTTT
CDR3aa: CASSERGMNTEAFF

d_gene: -
j_gene: TRBJ2-7
v_gene: TRBV5-1
abundance: once
CDR3nt: TGCGCCAGCAGCGTGAGTTACTATTCCTACGAGCAGTACTTC
CDR3aa: CASSVSYYSYEQYF

d_gene: -
j_gene: TRBJ2-5
v_gene: TRBV24-1
abundance: few
CDR3nt: TGTGCCACCAGTGAGCAAGGGGGGCTAAGCCAAGAGACCCAGTACTTC
CDR3aa: CATSEQGGLSQETQYF

d_gene: -
j_gene: TRBJ2-3
v_gene: TRBV7-9
abundance: -
CDR3nt: TGTGCCAGCAGCTTTTACCCCACCGCCGGGGCTCACAGATACGCGTATTTT
CDR3aa: CASSFYPTAGAHRYAYF

d_gene: -
j_gene: TRBJ2-3
v_gene: TRBV29-1
abundance: few
CDR3nt: TGCAGCGCTGGGGACAGCACAGATACGCAGTATTTT
CDR3aa: CSAGDSTDTQYF

d_gene: -
j_gene: TRBJ2-5
v_gene: TRBV29-1
abundance: -
CDR3nt: TGCAGCGTTGAAACAGGGACCCAAGAGACCCAGTACTTC
CDR3aa: CSVETGTQETQYF

d_gene: -
j_gene: TRBJ2-3
v_gene: TRBV7-9
abundance: -
CDR3nt: TGTGCCAGCAGCCCCGGGATTACTACCACAGATACGCAGTATTTT
CDR3aa: CASSPGITTTDTQYF

d_gene: TRBD1
j_gene: TRBJ1-2
v_gene: TRBV12-3/TRBV12-4
abundance: few
CDR3nt: TGTGCCAGCAGTCCCCGGACAGGGGGCGGAGGAGGCTACACCTTC
CDR3aa: CASSPRTGGGGGYTF

d_gene: TRBD2
j_gene: TRBJ2-7
v_gene: TRBV7-8
abundance: -
CDR3nt: TGTGCCAGCAGCTTAGTTTCCGGGACTAGCGGGAGGGCCGCCTACGAGCAGTACTTC
CDR3aa: CASSLVSGTSGRAAYEQYF

d_gene: -
j_gene: TRBJ2-7
v_gene: TRBV6-2/TRBV6-3
abundance: -
CDR3nt: TGTGCCAGCATTTCCCCCGAGGAAAGCTCCTACAATGAGCAGTACTTC
CDR3aa: CASISPEESSYNEQYF

d_gene: -
j_gene: TRBJ1-2
v_gene: TRBV12-3/TRBV12-4
abundance: -
CDR3nt: TGTGCCAGCAGTTTGGGGAGGTCGAACTATGGCTACACCTTC
CDR3aa: CASSLGRSNYGYTF

d_gene: -
j_gene: TRBJ2-7
v_gene: TRBV6-5
abundance: -
CDR3nt: TGTGCCAGCAGACCCCCGGGACAACTCTCCTACGAGCAGTACTTC
CDR3aa: CASRPPGQLSYEQYF

d_gene: TRBD2
j_gene: TRBJ2-6
v_gene: TRBV7-9
abundance: few
CDR3nt: TGTGCCAGCAGCTTAGTTGAGGGCCTAGCGGTCTCTGGGGCCAACGTCCTGACTTTC
CDR3aa: CASSLVEGLAVSGANVLTF

d_gene: -
j_gene: TRBJ2-5
v_gene: TRBV2
abundance: few
CDR3nt: TGTGCCAGCAGGGGCGCAGGGCGGGGATCCCAAGAGACCCAGTACTTC
CDR3aa: CASRGAGRGSQETQYF

d_gene: -
j_gene: TRBJ2-7
v_gene: TRBV9
abundance: few
CDR3nt: TGTGCCAGCAGCGCTGCGGGCTCCCCGGGCGAGCAGTACTTC
CDR3aa: CASSAAGSPGEQYF

d_gene: TRBD1
j_gene: TRBJ2-4
v_gene: TRBV11-2
abundance: -
CDR3nt: TGTGCCAGCAGCTCGGGACAGAATAAAAACATTCAGTACTTC
CDR3aa: CASSSGQNKNIQYF

d_gene: TRBD2
j_gene: TRBJ2-7
v_gene: TRBV20-1
abundance: -
CDR3nt: TGCAGTGCTAGTACTAGCGAGAGGGCCAACGAGCAGTACTTC
CDR3aa: CSASTSERANEQYF

d_gene: -
j_gene: TRBJ2-7
v_gene: TRBV29-1
abundance: -
CDR3nt: TGCAGCGTGGCCTACTTAAGGGGCTACGAGCAGTACTTC
CDR3aa: CSVAYLRGYEQYF

d_gene: -
j_gene: TRBJ2-1
v_gene: TRBV12-3/TRBV12-4
abundance: -
CDR3nt: TGTGCCAGCAGTTTAGCACTCAGGAATGAGCAGTTCTTC
CDR3aa: CASSLALRNEQFF

d_gene: TRBD1
j_gene: TRBJ2-7
v_gene: TRBV7-6
abundance: -
CDR3nt: TGTGCCAGCAGCTTGGGGACAGGGAGCCGTTCACACGAGCAGTACTTC
CDR3aa: CASSLGTGSRSHEQYF

d_gene: -
j_gene: TRBJ2-1
v_gene: TRBV5-1
abundance: -
CDR3nt: TGCGCCAGCAGCCGGACTCAGGGTCTGTTTGGGAATGAGCAGTTCTTC
CDR3aa: CASSRTQGLFGNEQFF

d_gene: TRBD1
j_gene: TRBJ2-7
v_gene: TRBV20-1
abundance: -
CDR3nt: TGCAGTGCTCGTCCCGGGACAGGGGATAAAGAGCAGTACTTC
CDR3aa: CSARPGTGDKEQYF

d_gene: -
j_gene: TRBJ2-3
v_gene: TRBV18
abundance: many
CDR3nt: TGTGCCAGCACCCCTCTGAATTCTCCAGATACGCAGTATTTT
CDR3aa: CASTPLNSPDTQYF

d_gene: -
j_gene: TRBJ2-1
v_gene: TRBV7-9
abundance: -
CDR3nt: TGTGCCAGCAGCTTAGCTAGGGGGGCCATGCGAGAGCAGTTCTTC
CDR3aa: CASSLARGAMREQFF

d_gene: TRBD2
j_gene: TRBJ2-7
v_gene: TRBV12-3/TRBV12-4
abundance: few
CDR3nt: TGTGCCAGCACCCCCAGTATTGGTAGCGGGACCCGGTGGAACGAGCAGTACTTC
CDR3aa: CASTPSIGSGTRWNEQYF

d_gene: TRBD2
j_gene: TRBJ2-3
v_gene: TRBV28
abundance: -
CDR3nt: TGTGCCAGCAGTAAACAGAGCGGGACCCGTGAAGATACGCAGTATTTT
CDR3aa: CASSKQSGTREDTQYF

d_gene: -
j_gene: TRBJ1-5
v_gene: TRBV7-9
abundance: -
CDR3nt: TGTGCCAGCAGCTGGGATAGCAATCAGCCCCAGCATTTT
CDR3aa: CASSWDSNQPQHF

d_gene: -
j_gene: TRBJ1-4
v_gene: TRBV24-1
abundance: once
CDR3nt: TGTGCCACCAGTGATTTGTGGGGGAGTAATGAAAAACTGTTTTTT
CDR3aa: CATSDLWGSNEKLFF

d_gene: TRBD2
j_gene: TRBJ2-5
v_gene: TRBV3-1
abundance: -
CDR3nt: TGTGCCAGCAGTCGACTAGCGGATCGTGAGACCCAGTACTTC
CDR3aa: CASSRLADRETQYF

d_gene: -
j_gene: TRBJ2-1
v_gene: TRBV7-2
abundance: few
CDR3nt: TGTGCCAGCAGCCCGTGGAGGTTGTTGCACAATGAGCAGTTCTTC
CDR3aa: CASSPWRLLHNEQFF

d_gene: -
j_gene: TRBJ2-7
v_gene: TRBV28
abundance: few
CDR3nt: TGTGCCAGCAGTCCTCCTCAGCCGCGGAAAGCCTACGAGCAGTACTTC
CDR3aa: CASSPPQPRKAYEQYF

d_gene: -
j_gene: TRBJ2-5
v_gene: TRBV12-3/TRBV12-4
abundance: -
CDR3nt: TGTACCAGCAGTGCACCTATGGAGACCCAGTACTTC
CDR3aa: CTSSAPMETQYF

d_gene: -
j_gene: TRBJ2-3
v_gene: TRBV15
abundance: -
CDR3nt: TGTGCCACCAGCCCGGACGGATACACAGATACGCAGTATTTT
CDR3aa: CATSPDGYTDTQYF

d_gene: -
j_gene: TRBJ2-7
v_gene: TRBV7-2
abundance: -
CDR3nt: TGTGCCAGCAGATTGGGGGGATCCTACGAGCAGTACTTC
CDR3aa: CASRLGGSYEQYF

d_gene: TRBD2
j_gene: TRBJ2-1
v_gene: TRBV20-1
abundance: -
CDR3nt: TGCAGTGCGTGGACTAGCGGGACCAACAATGAGCAGTTCTTC
CDR3aa: CSAWTSGTNNEQFF

d_gene: TRBD1
j_gene: TRBJ2-3
v_gene: TRBV2
abundance: few
CDR3nt: TGTGCCAGCAGGGCTACAGGGGCCGCCGGTGATACGCAGTATTTT
CDR3aa: CASRATGAAGDTQYF

d_gene: -
j_gene: TRBJ1-6
v_gene: TRBV6-5
abundance: few
CDR3nt: TGTGCCGGAGGGGCCACAGCCTATTCACCCCTCCACTTT
CDR3aa: CAGGATAYSPLHF

d_gene: TRBD2
j_gene: TRBJ2-2
v_gene: TRBV7-2
abundance: -
CDR3nt: TGTGCCAGCAGCAGGACTAGCAGCACCGGGGAGCTGTTTTTT
CDR3aa: CASSRTSSTGELFF

d_gene: TRBD1
j_gene: TRBJ2-7
v_gene: TRBV28
abundance: -
CDR3nt: TGTGCCAGCAAGGACAGGTACGAGCAGTACTTC
CDR3aa: CASKDRYEQYF

d_gene: -
j_gene: TRBJ2-7
v_gene: TRBV20-1
abundance: -
CDR3nt: TGCAGTGCTAGACGGTCGGCGGGACGCGAGCAGTACTTC
CDR3aa: CSARRSAGREQYF

d_gene: -
j_gene: TRBJ2-7
v_gene: TRBV6-1
abundance: -
CDR3nt: TGTGCCAGCACCCACGGTGGGCGGTCCTACGAGCAGTACTTC
CDR3aa: CASTHGGRSYEQYF

d_gene: TRBD1
j_gene: TRBJ2-1
v_gene: TRBV7-2
abundance: -
CDR3nt: TGTGCCAGCAGCTCGGGACAGGGAGATAATGAGCAGTTCTTC
CDR3aa: CASSSGQGDNEQFF

d_gene: -
j_gene: TRBJ2-7
v_gene: TRBV28
abundance: -
CDR3nt: TGTGCCAGCAGTTTTCCGCGGGCAGCCTACGAGCAGTACTTC
CDR3aa: CASSFPRAAYEQYF